This T cell receptor (beta chain) was observed in a study of blood T cell repertoires in COVID-19. V was clipped by 7 bases and J by 4 bases, with 11 bases between them. CDR3 length equals 13 residues. In the source study's methods: It was from reference gene primer amplification that nucleated cell counts were estimated. Produced via immunoSEQ multiplex PCR; TCRdb's table is partial and in-frame only. The D gene and trimming were derived from the DNA, and the V and J assignments and clone size from that table. Of approximately 200,000 clones in the sample, approximately 88% were seen once. Cohorts were determined from participant-reported clinical history. Recovered status applied to Cohort 3 donors who had two consecutive negative PCRs. It also applied to those with clearance or with symptom resolution.

This rearrangement joins TRBV12-3 or TRBV12-4 to TRBJ1-3; tentatively, D is TRBD1 (5 bases). The sample taken for sequencing was PBMCs or T cells enriched from blood (not recorded which). This sequence originates from a woman in her twenties or thirties who had recovered from COVID-19. The CDR3: CASTQARGNTIYF. The CDR3 region has the DNA TGTGCCAGCACACAGGCAAGAGGAAACACCATATATTTT.